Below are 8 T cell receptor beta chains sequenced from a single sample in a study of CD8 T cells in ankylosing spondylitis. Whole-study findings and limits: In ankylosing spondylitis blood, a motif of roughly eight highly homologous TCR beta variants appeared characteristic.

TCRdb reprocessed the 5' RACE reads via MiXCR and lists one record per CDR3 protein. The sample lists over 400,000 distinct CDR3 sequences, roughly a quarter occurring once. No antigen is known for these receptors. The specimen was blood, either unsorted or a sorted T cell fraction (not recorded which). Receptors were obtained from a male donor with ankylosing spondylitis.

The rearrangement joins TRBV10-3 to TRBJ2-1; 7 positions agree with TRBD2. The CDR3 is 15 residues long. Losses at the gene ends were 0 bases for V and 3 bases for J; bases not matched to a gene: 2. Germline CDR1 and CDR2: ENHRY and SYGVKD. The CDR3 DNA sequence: TGTGCCATCAGTGAGTCGTGGGAGGGCTACAATGAGCAGTTCTTC. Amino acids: CAISESWEGYNEQFF.

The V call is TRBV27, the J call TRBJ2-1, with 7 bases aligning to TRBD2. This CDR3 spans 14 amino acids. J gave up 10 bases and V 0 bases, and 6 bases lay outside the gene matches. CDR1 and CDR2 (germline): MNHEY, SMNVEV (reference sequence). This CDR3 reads CASSLSLASGEQFF. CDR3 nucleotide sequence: TGTGCCAGCAGTTTATCTTTGGCTAGCGGAGAGCAGTTCTTC.

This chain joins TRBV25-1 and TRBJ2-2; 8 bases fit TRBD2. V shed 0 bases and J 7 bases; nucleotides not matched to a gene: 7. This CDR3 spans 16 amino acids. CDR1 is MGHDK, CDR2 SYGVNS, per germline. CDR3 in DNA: TGTGCCAGCAGTGAATACGGAGCGGGAGTACTCGGGGAGCTGTTTTTT. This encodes CASSEYGAGVLGELFF.

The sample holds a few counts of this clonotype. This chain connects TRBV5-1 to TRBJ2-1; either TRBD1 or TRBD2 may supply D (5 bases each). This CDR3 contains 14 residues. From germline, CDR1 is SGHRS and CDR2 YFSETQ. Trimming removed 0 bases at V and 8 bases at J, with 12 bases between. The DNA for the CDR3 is TGCGCCAGCAGCTTGGGGGACCAGCCCCATGAGCAGTTCTTC. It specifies CASSLGDQPHEQFF.

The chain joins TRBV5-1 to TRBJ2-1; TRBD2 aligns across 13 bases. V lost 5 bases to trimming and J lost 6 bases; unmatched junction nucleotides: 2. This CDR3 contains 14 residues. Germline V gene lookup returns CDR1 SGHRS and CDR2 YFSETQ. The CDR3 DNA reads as TGCGCCAGCAGGTGGACTAGCGGGAGCAATGAGCAGTTCTTC. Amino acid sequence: CASRWTSGSNEQFF.

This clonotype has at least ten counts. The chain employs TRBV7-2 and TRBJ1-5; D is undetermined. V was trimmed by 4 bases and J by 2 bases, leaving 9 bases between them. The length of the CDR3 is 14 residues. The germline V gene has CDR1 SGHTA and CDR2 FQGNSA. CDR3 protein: CASSSASGNQPQHF. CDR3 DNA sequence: TGTGCCAGCAGCTCCGCCTCTGGCAATCAGCCCCAGCATTTT.

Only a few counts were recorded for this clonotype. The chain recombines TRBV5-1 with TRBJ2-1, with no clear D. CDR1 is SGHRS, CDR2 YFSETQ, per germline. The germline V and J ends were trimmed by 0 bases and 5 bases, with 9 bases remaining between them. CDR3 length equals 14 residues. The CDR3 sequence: CASSLDQRHNEQFF. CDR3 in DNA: TGCGCCAGCAGCTTGGACCAGAGACACAATGAGCAGTTCTTC.

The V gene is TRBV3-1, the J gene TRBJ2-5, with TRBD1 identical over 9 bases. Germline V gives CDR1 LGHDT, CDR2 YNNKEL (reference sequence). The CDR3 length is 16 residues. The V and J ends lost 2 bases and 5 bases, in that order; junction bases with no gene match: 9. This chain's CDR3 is CASSQMKQGAGETQYF. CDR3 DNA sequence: TGTGCCAGCAGCCAAATGAAACAGGGGGCAGGGGAGACCCAGTACTTC.